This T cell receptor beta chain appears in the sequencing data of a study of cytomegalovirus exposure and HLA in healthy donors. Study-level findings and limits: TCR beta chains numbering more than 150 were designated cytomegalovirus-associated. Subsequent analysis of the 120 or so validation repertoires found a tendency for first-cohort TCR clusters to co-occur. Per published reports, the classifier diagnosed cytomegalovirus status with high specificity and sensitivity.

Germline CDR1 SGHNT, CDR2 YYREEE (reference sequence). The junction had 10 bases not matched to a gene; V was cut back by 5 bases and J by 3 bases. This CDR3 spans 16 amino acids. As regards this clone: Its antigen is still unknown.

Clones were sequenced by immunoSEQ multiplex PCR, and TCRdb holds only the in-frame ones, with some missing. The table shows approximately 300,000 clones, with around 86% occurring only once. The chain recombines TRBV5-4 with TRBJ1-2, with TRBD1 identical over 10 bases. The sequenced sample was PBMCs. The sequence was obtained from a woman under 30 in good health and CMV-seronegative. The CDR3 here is CASRRGGTGADYGYTF. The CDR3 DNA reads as TGTGCCAGCAGGCGAGGAGGGACAGGGGCCGACTATGGCTACACCTTC.